The entry below describes one TCR beta chain. What it binds is unknown. This sample is drawn from a study of T cells in localized non-small cell lung cancer. Sequencing was performed with immunoSEQ multiplex PCR; in TCRdb, only in-frame clones are kept and a portion is missing. The repertoire has just over 20,000 clones, approximately 87% of them found once; the top ten carry 15% to 20%. Study-wide points: Paired adjacent lung recovered a median approximately 57 of the top 100 tumor clones. Only one tumor region was sequenced, so heterogeneity remains possible. Uninvolved neighboring lung showed the greatest T cell clonality, exceeding tumor.

The V gene lost 7 bases and the J gene lost 5 bases, with 14 bases spanning the gap. Germline lookup yields CDR1 SQVTM and CDR2 ANQGSEA. There are 12 residues in the CDR3. Sequenced here: PBMCs, sampled before any cancer treatment. The receptor comes from a woman aged 35 to 70 with stage II squamous cell lung carcinoma. The rearrangement links TRBV29-1 to TRBJ1-1, with D hard to call. The CDR3 nucleotides are TGCAGCGCCGGCCGTGGAAGAACTGAAGCTTTCTTT. Its translation is CSAGRGRTEAFF.